One and the same sample provided the 25 T cell receptor beta chains below, sequenced in a study of T cell responses to AZD1222 COVID-19 vaccine. This table comes from immunoSEQ multiplex PCR, and its TCRdb copy is limited to in-frame clones, with some not included. The data hold 150,000 to 200,000 clones, with around 90% observed a single time. The sample consisted of peripheral blood, taken 28 days after the second AZD1222 dose. The receptors originated from an adult who received the AZD1222 COVID-19 vaccine.

A word on this clone: In the same sample, other DNA sequences code for this CDR3. The rearrangement links TRBV3-1 (or the pseudogene TRBV3-2) to TRBJ1-2; 11 bases are shared with TRBD1. Trimming at V came to 1 base and at J to 5 bases, leaving 0 bases not matched to a gene. The CDR3 contains 14 residues. CDR1 and CDR2 from the germline V gene are LGHDT and YNNKEL (reference sequence). CDR3 bases: TGTGCCAGCAGCCAAGGGGACAGGGGGTATGGCTACACCTTC. Translation gives CASSQGDRGYGYTF.

In its sample, this clone was seen a few times. The rearrangement links TRBV6-1 to TRBJ1-6; D gene uncertain. The CDR3 has 14 residues. CDR1 and CDR2 (germline): MNHNS, SASEGT. Trimming removed 1 base from V and 3 bases from J, with 4 bases in between. This CDR3 is CASSEGYYNSPLHF. CDR3 DNA: TGTGCCAGCAGTGAAGGCTACTATAATTCACCCCTCCACTTT.

This CDR3 is CASFGRLPNYGYTF. In nucleotides, the CDR3 is TGTGCCTCTTTTGGTCGCCTCCCTAACTATGGCTACACCTTC. The chain carries TRBV30 and TRBJ1-2, with D uncertain. This CDR3 has 14 amino acids. Germline V gene lookup returns CDR1 GTSNPN and CDR2 SVGIG (reference sequence). V lost 7 bases to trimming and J lost 0 bases, with 15 bases between them.

This sequence joins TRBV4-2 and TRBJ1-3; 7 nucleotides line up with TRBD1. CDR1 is LGHNA and CDR2 is YNFKEQ in the germline V gene. V lost 5 bases, J lost 0 bases, and 7 bases stayed unmatched. The CDR3 runs 16 residues. CDR3 sequence: CASSTTGTGSGNTIYF. The CDR3 bases are TGTGCCAGCAGCACGACAGGGACTGGCTCTGGAAACACCATATATTTT.

This rearrangement joins TRBV28 to TRBJ1-2; D might be TRBD1 (5 bases). CDR3 length equals 14 residues. V was shortened by 3 bases and J by 4 bases, with 12 bases between the two germline ends. The germline V gene encodes CDR1 MDHEN and CDR2 SYDVKM. The CDR3 is CASSFWGRRYGYTF. In DNA, the CDR3 is TGTGCCAGCAGTTTTTGGGGGAGACGCTATGGCTACACCTTC.

The chain combines TRBV28 with TRBJ1-1, with D perhaps matching TRBD1 (5 bases). Trimming pared 5 bases from V and 0 bases from J, leaving 10 bases between. The CDR3 is 14 residues long. Per germline, CDR1 MDHEN and CDR2 SYDVKM. Written as DNA, the CDR3 is TGTGCCAGCAGTCCCTCGACAGTGAACACTGAAGCTTTCTTT. Translated, it gives CASSPSTVNTEAFF.

CDR3 in DNA: TGTGCCAGCAGCCTATCACAGGGACCAGGGCGTGATGGCTACACCTTC. Translating it yields CASSLSQGPGRDGYTF. V is TRBV7-2 and J is TRBJ1-2, with D maybe TRBD1 (6 bases). V lost 5 bases and J lost 6, with 22 bases in between. The CDR3 loop spans 16 amino acids. Looked up from germline, CDR1 is SGHTA and CDR2 is FQGNSA.

This clone appeared a few times. This chain uses TRBV27 with TRBJ2-2, with D uncertain. Germline V gene data show CDR1 as MNHEY and CDR2 as SMNVEV (reference sequence). The CDR3 spans 14 residues. Trimming left V 6 bases short and J 5 bases short, with 13 bases between. Here the CDR3 reads CASRTNSWTGELFF. CDR3 nucleotides: TGTGCCAGCAGAACAAATAGCTGGACCGGGGAGCTGTTTTTT.

V is TRBV7-3 and J is TRBJ2-2; D gene uncertain. This CDR3 has 12 residues. Germline values: CDR1 SGHTA, CDR2 FQGTGA. V lost 4 bases, J lost 8 bases, and 8 bases lay in between. The CDR3, as DNA: TGTGCCAGCAGCTCCAACCCAGGGGAGCTGTTTTTT. This translates into CASSSNPGELFF.

The chain carries TRBV19 and TRBJ2-7, with 8 bases that match TRBD1. The CDR3 sequence is 14 residues long. V was pared by 5 bases and J by 4 bases, with 7 bases of the junction left unmatched. Germline loops: CDR1 LNHDA, CDR2 SQIVND (reference sequence). In DNA, the CDR3 is TGTGCCAGTAGTGTACAGGGGGGATTGTACGAGCAGTACTTC. Translating gives CASSVQGGLYEQYF.

This sequence joins TRBV5-1 and TRBJ2-1, with TRBD2 matching 13 bases. This CDR3 spans 17 amino acids. CDR1 SGHRS and CDR2 YFSETQ come from the germline V gene. Trimming cost V 3 bases and J 1 base; bases outside gene matches: 4. CDR3 in DNA: TGCGCCAGCAGCTGGGGGACTAGCGGGGCTTCCTACAATGAGCAGTTCTTC. The encoded protein is CASSWGTSGASYNEQFF.

The J gene is TRBJ2-7, the V gene TRBV3-1 (or the pseudogene TRBV3-2), with D perhaps matching TRBD1 (6 bases). Germline V gene data show CDR1 as LGHDT and CDR2 as YNNKEL (reference sequence). The V end was cut by 2 bases, the J end by 2 bases, with 10 bases between. CDR3 length: 14 amino acids. The CDR3, as DNA: TGTGCCAGCAGCCAAAACAGGGCCGCCTACGAGCAGTACTTC. Protein: CASSQNRAAYEQYF.

This clone was recorded once. The chain recombines TRBV14 with TRBJ2-1, with D tentatively TRBD1 (6 bases). The CDR3 loop spans 16 amino acids. V lost 4 bases and J 0 bases, leaving 13 bases between the germline ends. Germline assignment: CDR1 SGHDN and CDR2 FVKESK. CDR3 coding DNA: TGTGCCAGCAGCCCCAACAGGGTGATCTCCTACAATGAGCAGTTCTTC. It translates to CASSPNRVISYNEQFF.

As regards this clone: One junction end disagrees with the germline gene, perhaps due to a read error. The J gene is TRBJ2-6, the V gene TRBV7-9; 8 bases are a match to TRBD1. Germline V gives CDR1 SEHNR, CDR2 FQNEAQ (reference sequence). The CDR3 runs to 14 residues. CDR3 amino acids: CLGTGLSGANVLTF. As DNA, the CDR3 is TGCCTGGGGACAGGCCTTTCTGGGGCCAACGTCCTGACTTTC.

This rearrangement joins TRBV6-5 to TRBJ2-1, with D possibly being TRBD1 (6 bases). Trimming removed 5 bases at V and 6 bases at J, with 11 bases between. Germline values: CDR1 MNHEY, CDR2 SVGAGI. This CDR3 contains 13 residues. The CDR3 protein is CASSQTTGNEQFF. CDR3 in DNA: TGTGCCAGCAGTCAAACGACAGGCAATGAGCAGTTCTTC.

The chain uses TRBV2 and TRBJ2-6; D is perhaps TRBD2 (5 bases). This CDR3 is built from 16 residues. V lost 6 bases and J 0 bases, leaving 12 bases between the germline ends. The V gene's germline CDR1 is SNHLY and CDR2 FYNNEI. CDR3 in amino acids: CASRRGLSSGANVLTF. Written as DNA, the CDR3 is TGTGCCAGCAGGAGAGGACTGAGCTCTGGGGCCAACGTCCTGACTTTC.

This chain connects TRBV27 to TRBJ2-7; the match to TRBD1 covers 8 bases. The germline CDR1 and CDR2 sequences are MNHEY and SMNVEV (reference sequence). Germline trimming cut 2 bases from V and 2 bases from J; bases unmatched to any gene: 5. This CDR3 has 15 residues. For the CDR3, the DNA is TGTGCCAGCAGTTTAGATCGACAGGGGCCCTACGAGCAGTACTTC. Protein product: CASSLDRQGPYEQYF.

The chain couples TRBV12-5 to TRBJ1-1; possible D gene TRBD1, 5 bases. V dropped 0 bases and J dropped 6 bases, with 8 bases sitting between them. The CDR3 sequence is 13 residues long. Germline CDR1 and CDR2: LGHNT and FRNRAP. The CDR3 loop reads CASGLVQGPEAFF. For the CDR3, the DNA is TGTGCTAGTGGTTTGGTTCAGGGCCCTGAAGCTTTCTTT. Filled out from reference TRBV12-5 and TRBJ1-1, the complete variable domain reads DARVTQTPRHKVTEMGQEVTMRCQPILGHNTVFWYRQTMMQGLELLAYFRNRAPLDDSGMPKDRFSAEMPDATLATLKIQPSEPRDSAVYFCASGLVQGPEAFFGQGTRLTVV.

The V call is TRBV6-1, the J call TRBJ1-2, with D tentatively TRBD1 (5 bases). Germline V gene sequence: CDR1 MNHNS, CDR2 SASEGT. This CDR3 spans 16 amino acids. V lost 1 base, J lost 0 bases, and 12 bases lay in between. In DNA, the CDR3 is TGTGCCAGCAGTGAAGGGCAGGGTCAAGCTAACTATGGCTACACCTTC. Protein: CASSEGQGQANYGYTF.

The chain employs TRBV28 and TRBJ2-7; 8 nucleotides line up with TRBD2. V shed 1 base and J 3 bases; nucleotides not matched to a gene: 5. The CDR3 totals 15 residues. Germline V gene sequence: CDR1 MDHEN, CDR2 SYDVKM. CDR3 region: CASSLSGSGDYEQYF. For the CDR3, the DNA is TGTGCCAGCAGTTTATCTGGTAGCGGGGACTACGAGCAGTACTTC.

V and J are TRBV28 and TRBJ2-7, with 11 bases matching TRBD2. This CDR3 has 16 residues. Looked up from germline, CDR1 is MDHEN and CDR2 is SYDVKM. J was trimmed by 0 bases and V by 4 bases; bases with no gene match: 5. Here the CDR3 reads CASSSIAGGYSYEQYF. The CDR3 DNA sequence: TGTGCCAGCAGTTCGATAGCGGGGGGGTACTCCTACGAGCAGTACTTC. The full variable domain, its missing parts supplied by reference TRBV28 and TRBJ2-7, is DVKVTQSSRYLVKRTGEKVFLECVQDMDHENMFWYRQDPGLGLRLIYFSYDVKMKEKGDIPEGYSVSREKKERFSLILESASTNQTSMYLCASSSIAGGYSYEQYFGPGTRLTVT.

V usage is TRBV7-6 and J usage is TRBJ1-5; D call uncertain. Per germline, CDR1 SGHVS and CDR2 FNYEAQ. V was shortened by 2 bases and J by 2 bases, with 10 bases between the two germline ends. This CDR3 comprises 15 residues. The CDR3 loop is CASSLSASRNQPQHF. The CDR3 nucleotides read TGTGCCAGCAGCTTATCCGCCAGCCGCAATCAGCCCCAGCATTTT.

The rearrangement joins TRBV5-1 to TRBJ1-1; D ambiguous. CDR1 SGHRS and CDR2 YFSETQ come from the germline V gene. The CDR3 loop spans 13 amino acids. Between the trimmed V and J ends, which lost 7 bases and 3 bases, there was a span of 13 bases. CDR3 DNA: TGCGCCAGCCGACCCGCTGGACACACTGAAGCTTTCTTT. Its protein is CASRPAGHTEAFF.

The J gene is TRBJ1-3, the V gene TRBV9; 9 nucleotides align to TRBD1. In germline, CDR1 is SGDLS, CDR2 YYNGEE. CDR3 size: 15 residues. The V gene end was trimmed by 6 bases and the J gene end by 3 bases; junction bases not matched to a gene: 7. DNA of the CDR3: TGTGCCAGCAACGTGGACAGGGGTAATGGAAACACCATATATTTT. It translates to CASNVDRGNGNTIYF. Based on the CDR3 plus reference TRBV9 and TRBJ1-3, the full variable domain is DSGVTQTPKHLITATGQRVTLRCSPRSGDLSVYWYQQSLDQGLQFLIQYYNGEERAKGNILERFSAQQFPDLHSELNLSSLELGDSALYFCASNVDRGNGNTIYFGEGSWLTVV.

This rearrangement joins TRBV7-2 to TRBJ1-1; D is unclear. This CDR3 is 14 amino acids long. Germline CDR1 reads SGHTA; CDR2 reads FQGNSA. V was pared by 5 bases and J by 3 bases, with 13 bases between. CDR3 DNA sequence: TGTGCCAGCAGCCCCCCCAATAGAGACACTGAAGCTTTCTTT. This translates into CASSPPNRDTEAFF.